This T cell receptor beta chain was recorded in a study of blood T cells in healthy people across ages. Study-wide results and caveats: Strongly correlated with naive T cell percentage was TCR beta diversity.

The use of a sample-barcoded 5' primer and a J-beta primer mix characterized a second PCR of roughly 7 to 11 cycles. Tags on each cDNA molecule came from a template-switch adaptor with 12 random nucleotides. There were at least 2.5 million CDR3-containing paired-end reads obtained from each sample. TCRdb redid the calling of the 5' RACE reads with MiXCR, one entry per CDR3 protein. This table holds 500,000 to 650,000 distinct CDR3 sequences, around a quarter found once. On this clonotype: The antigen is unknown.

This sample also appeared in a second study, on T cells of mothers and their children. That study adds: No persistent microchimeric T cell clones were detected.

The sequencing input was blood. The sequence was obtained from a boy between 2 and 15 years old in good health.

The CDR3, as DNA: TGTGCCAGCAGAATAGGGGGACAGGGGGTTCAGCAGTACTTC. Protein product: CASRIGGQGVQQYF. The chain recombines TRBV27 with TRBJ2-7; 11 bases align to TRBD1. The CDR3 sequence is 14 residues long. V shed 6 bases and J 8 bases; nucleotides not matched to a gene: 9. The germline CDR1 and CDR2 sequences are MNHEY and SMNVEV (reference sequence).